The source of this TCR beta chain is a study of CD8+CD57+ T cells in acquired aplastic anemia. Study context: The mean DNA yield obtained from sorted CD4+ and CD8+ cells came to 3.2 ug.

Study observations and caveats: No significant patient-versus-control difference appeared in CD8+ Simpson's diversity. Patients and controls had in common approximately 30 CD8+ CDR3 sequences.

As regards this clonotype: The antigen is unknown.

Profiling of TCR beta VDJ combinations and CDR3 sequences used genomic DNA as template. TCRdb analysed the reads with MiXCR anew, one entry per CDR3 protein. The data contain under 150,000 distinct CDR3 sequences, 40% to 45% of them singletons. In germline, CDR1 is MGHDK, CDR2 SYGVNS. The CDR3 loop spans 13 amino acids. Trimming took 5 bases from V and 2 from J, leaving 9 bases between them. The receptor was isolated from a human donor in good health, serving as a control. Sequencing input: sorted CD4+, CD8+, or CD8+CD57+ T cells (not recorded which) from PBMCs. The chain uses TRBV25-1 and TRBJ1-2, with D tentatively TRBD1 (5 bases). CDR3 coding DNA: TGTGCCAGCAGTATACAGGCGAACTATGGCTACACCTTC. Translated: CASSIQANYGYTF.